Listed below are T cell receptor beta chains from one sample, sequenced in a study of molecular identifiers for immune sequencing clone quantification. From the PCR reads, TCRdb called clonotypes with MiXCR, one entry per CDR3 protein. The table has about 640,000 distinct CDR3 sequences, about 20% seen once. Sequenced material: naive CD8+ T cells from blood, with Jurkat cell RNA spiked in. All receptors come from a human donor in good health. Some libraries in this study had Jurkat cell RNA spiked in. Each CDR3 is given with its conserved first and last residue. The order of the fields is clone size, V gene, J gene, D gene, CDR3 DNA, CDR3 protein. A D gene is named only where the DNA matches it firmly. The size field is filled for only some rows; it gives once, few, many or a size class.

clone_size: many; v_call: TRBV19; j_call: TRBJ2-7; d_call: .; cdr3_nt: TGTGCCAGTAGTTACCCCGGCGCAGCTAACGAGCAGTACTTC; cdr3_aa: CASSYPGAANEQYF
clone_size: .; v_call: TRBV27; j_call: TRBJ2-7; d_call: .; cdr3_nt: TGTGCCAGCAGTTTAAACAGGGAAAGCTCCTACGAGCAGTACTTC; cdr3_aa: CASSLNRESSYEQYF
clone_size: many; v_call: TRBV14; j_call: TRBJ1-1; d_call: .; cdr3_nt: TGTGCCAGCAGCCTGGGAGAGGTGGGCTGGACTGAAGCTTTCTTT; cdr3_aa: CASSLGEVGWTEAFF
clone_size: few; v_call: TRBV28; j_call: TRBJ1-1; d_call: .; cdr3_nt: TGTGCCAGCAGTTCCAGGGGACTCACTGAAGCTTTCTTT; cdr3_aa: CASSSRGLTEAFF
clone_size: many; v_call: TRBV28; j_call: TRBJ2-1; d_call: TRBD2; cdr3_nt: TGTGCCAGCAGCTGGCCCGCCCCCGGGACTAGCGGAAAATCCTACAATGAGCAGTTCTTC; cdr3_aa: CASSWPAPGTSGKSYNEQFF
clone_size: many; v_call: TRBV6-1; j_call: TRBJ2-5; d_call: TRBD1; cdr3_nt: TGTGCCAGCAGTGATCTAAGACAGGGGGCGGAAGAGACCCAGTACTTC; cdr3_aa: CASSDLRQGAEETQYF
clone_size: many; v_call: TRBV29-1; j_call: TRBJ2-3; d_call: .; cdr3_nt: TGCAGCGTGAGACGTGGCACTTTGCAGTATTTT; cdr3_aa: CSVRRGTLQYF
clone_size: many; v_call: TRBV7-2; j_call: TRBJ2-1; d_call: .; cdr3_nt: TGTGCCAGCAGCTTAGGATGGAGTGGGGGTAGCGAGCAGTTCTTC; cdr3_aa: CASSLGWSGGSEQFF
clone_size: many; v_call: TRBV20-1; j_call: TRBJ1-5; d_call: .; cdr3_nt: TGCAGTGCTAGAGATTTTAGCGGGATGGGCAATCAGCCCCAGCATTTT; cdr3_aa: CSARDFSGMGNQPQHF
clone_size: .; v_call: TRBV6-5; j_call: TRBJ2-2; d_call: .; cdr3_nt: TGTGCCAGCAGTTACTCGTACACCGGGGAGCTGGTTTTT; cdr3_aa: CASSYSYTGELVF
clone_size: few; v_call: TRBV4-3; j_call: TRBJ2-1; d_call: TRBD2; cdr3_nt: TGCGCCAGCAGCCAAATACCTGGGACTACCAGCTCCTACAATGAGCAGTTCTTC; cdr3_aa: CASSQIPGTTSSYNEQFF
clone_size: many; v_call: TRBV7-9; j_call: TRBJ1-6; d_call: .; cdr3_nt: TGTGCCAGCAAGAGGGGTGAAAATTCACCCCTCCACTTT; cdr3_aa: CASKRGENSPLHF
clone_size: .; v_call: TRBV5-6; j_call: TRBJ1-1; d_call: .; cdr3_nt: TGTGCCAGCAGCCCCGAGAGGGGAGGCACTGAAGCTTTCTTT; cdr3_aa: CASSPERGGTEAFF
clone_size: many; v_call: TRBV6-2/TRBV6-3; j_call: TRBJ1-1; d_call: .; cdr3_nt: TGTGCCAGCGGGACATACTATGGCACTGAAGCTTTCTTT; cdr3_aa: CASGTYYGTEAFF
clone_size: many; v_call: TRBV28; j_call: TRBJ2-7; d_call: TRBD2; cdr3_nt: TGTGCCAGCAGTCCGGGGACTAGCGGGGGGGCAAGGGTCTCCTACGAGCAGTACTTC; cdr3_aa: CASSPGTSGGARVSYEQYF
clone_size: .; v_call: TRBV15; j_call: TRBJ1-5; d_call: TRBD1; cdr3_nt: TGTGCCACGGTACAGGGGAGTTTCAATCAGCCCCAGCATTTT; cdr3_aa: CATVQGSFNQPQHF
clone_size: .; v_call: TRBV5-3; j_call: TRBJ2-7; d_call: TRBD1; cdr3_nt: TGTGCCAACAGCTTGGTGGAGAGGACAGGGCTAGACGAGCAGTACTTC; cdr3_aa: CANSLVERTGLDEQYF
clone_size: many; v_call: TRBV24-1; j_call: TRBJ2-7; d_call: TRBD2; cdr3_nt: TGTGCCACCAGTGCGGGAGCTGAGTCCGGGACTAGCGGGCCCGGAGACGAGCAGTACTTC; cdr3_aa: CATSAGAESGTSGPGDEQYF
clone_size: many; v_call: TRBV20-1; j_call: TRBJ2-4; d_call: .; cdr3_nt: TGCAGTGCGGAAATAAACATTCAGTACTTC; cdr3_aa: CSAEINIQYF
clone_size: few; v_call: TRBV10-3; j_call: TRBJ1-4; d_call: .; cdr3_nt: TGTGCCACCCGGGATGGCAATGAAAAACTGTTTTTT; cdr3_aa: CATRDGNEKLFF
clone_size: many; v_call: TRBV6-6; j_call: TRBJ2-6; d_call: .; cdr3_nt: TGTGCCAGCACCAACCTCCCGGCCGGGGCCAACGTCCTGACTTTC; cdr3_aa: CASTNLPAGANVLTF
clone_size: many; v_call: TRBV14; j_call: TRBJ2-7; d_call: TRBD2; cdr3_nt: TGTGCCAGCAGCCAAGATCCGCTCACCTTTCTAGCGGGAAGCTCCTACGAGCAGTACTTC; cdr3_aa: CASSQDPLTFLAGSSYEQYF
clone_size: many; v_call: TRBV5-5; j_call: TRBJ2-2; d_call: .; cdr3_nt: TGTGCCAGCAGCTTCGGAATAGCCGGGGAGCTGTTTTTT; cdr3_aa: CASSFGIAGELFF
clone_size: many; v_call: TRBV19; j_call: TRBJ1-1; d_call: .; cdr3_nt: TGTGCCAGTAGACCCCTCAACACCGTCCTCACTGAAGCTTTCTTT; cdr3_aa: CASRPLNTVLTEAFF
clone_size: .; v_call: TRBV4-3; j_call: TRBJ2-1; d_call: .; cdr3_nt: TGCGCCAGCAGCCAAGGACTACCGGAAGAGAATGAGCAGTTCTTC; cdr3_aa: CASSQGLPEENEQFF
clone_size: few; v_call: TRBV27; j_call: TRBJ2-4; d_call: .; cdr3_nt: TGTGCCAGCAGTTCCCAATATGCGGAGGACATTCAGTACTTC; cdr3_aa: CASSSQYAEDIQYF